Shown below are 20 T cell receptor beta chains from a single sample sequenced in a study of long-term antiretroviral therapy in people with HIV. At the survey level, the v3.0 immunoSEQ assay was run. The protocol was immunoSEQ multiplex PCR, while the TCRdb copy is restricted to in-frame clones and leaves out a portion. Here the sample spans about 15,000 clones, roughly 80% being singletons. The sample consisted of unsorted PBMCs, taken just before starting antiretroviral therapy. The receptor set was obtained from a man aged 40-49 years with HIV.

The chain employs TRBV11-2 and TRBJ2-7; 12 bases map to TRBD1. This CDR3 spans 17 amino acids. V dropped 5 bases and J dropped 4; count of bases not matched to a gene: 12. Germline V gene sequence: CDR1 SGHAT, CDR2 FQNNGV. CDR3 protein: CASSVGYGTGGQYEQYF. Written as DNA, the CDR3 is TGTGCCAGCAGCGTAGGGTACGGGACAGGGGGCCAGTACGAGCAGTACTTC.

The CDR3 is CASRNLAHSYNEQFF. The CDR3 nucleotides read TGTGCCAGCCGCAATCTAGCGCACTCCTACAATGAGCAGTTCTTC. The genes are TRBV11-3 and TRBJ2-1, with D possibly being TRBD2 (6 bases). The V and J ends lost 8 bases and 0 bases respectively, with 14 bases between them. Germline CDR1 SGHNT, CDR2 YENEEA. The CDR3 loop spans 15 amino acids.

The V and J genes are TRBV5-4 and TRBJ1-2; 7 bases line up with TRBD1. The V and J ends lost 4 bases and 8 bases, in that order; junction bases with no gene match: 8. CDR1 is SGHNT, CDR2 YYREEE, per germline (reference sequence). The CDR3 extends over 13 amino acids. The CDR3 coding sequence is TGTGCCAGCAGCCGGGACAGCGTAGGGGGCTACACCTTC. The encoded protein is CASSRDSVGGYTF.

This clone was detected only a few times. This sequence joins TRBV4-1 and TRBJ2-1; 8 bases align to TRBD1. CDR3 size: 13 residues. The germline gives CDR1 MGHRA, CDR2 YSYEKL. V was pared by 2 bases and J by 7 bases, with 1 base of the junction left unmatched. CDR3 loop: CASSQTGGNEQFF. The DNA of the CDR3 is TGCGCCAGCAGCCAAACAGGGGGAAATGAGCAGTTCTTC.

This rearrangement joins TRBV7-8 to TRBJ2-5; TRBD2 matches at 12 bases. The CDR3 is 16 amino acids. Germline CDR1 reads SGHVS; CDR2 reads FQNEAQ. Trimming cost V 1 base and J 4 bases; bases outside gene matches: 4. The CDR3 coding sequence is TGTGCCAGCAGCTTAGATCTAGCGGGAGGGCCAGAGACCCAGTACTTC. Amino acids: CASSLDLAGGPETQYF.

This rearrangement joins TRBV6-1 to TRBJ1-6; 8 bases match TRBD1. The germline CDR1 and CDR2 sequences are MNHNS and SASEGT. Trimming took 6 bases from V and 7 from J; bases not matched to a gene: 2. This CDR3 has 13 amino acids. The CDR3 reads CASRGTGNSPLHF. The CDR3 nucleotides read TGTGCCAGCAGGGGGACAGGAAATTCACCCCTCCACTTT.

J is TRBJ1-1 and V is TRBV15, with unresolved D. The ends were cut back, 5 bases at V and 1 base at J, with 8 bases in the middle. The CDR3 is 13 residues long. Germline values: CDR1 LNHNV, CDR2 YYDKDF (reference sequence). The CDR3 nucleotides are TGTGCCACCAGCGCCAGAAGGAACACTGAAGCTTTCTTT. Amino acids: CATSARRNTEAFF.

The rearrangement links TRBV11-2 to TRBJ2-7; a weak D match, TRBD1 (6 bases). V was shortened by 11 bases and J by 1 base, with 15 bases between the two germline ends. Germline V gene lookup returns CDR1 SGHAT and CDR2 FQNNGV. The CDR3 spans 13 residues. The CDR3 DNA reads TGTGCCGTACCCACAGGGTTTTCCTACGAGCAGTACTTC. Residues: CAVPTGFSYEQYF.

V and J are TRBV18 and TRBJ2-7; weak D call: TRBD2 (5 bases). The CDR3 contains 14 residues. Germline lookup yields CDR1 KGHSH and CDR2 LQKENI. Trimming shortened V by 0 bases and J by 2 bases, and 8 bases separated the two germline ends. The CDR3 DNA is TGTGCCAGCTCACCACCAGACGGGGCCTACGAGCAGTACTTC. As protein: CASSPPDGAYEQYF. The full variable domain, in which reference TRBV18 and TRBJ2-7 provide the parts outside the CDR3, is NAGVMQNPRHLVRRRGQEARLRCSPMKGHSHVYWYRQLPEEGLKFMVYLQKENIIDESGMPKERFSAEFPKEGPSILRIQQVVRGDSAAYFCASSPPDGAYEQYFGPGTRLTVT.

The chain joins TRBV30 to TRBJ2-1; D is unclear. The V gene's germline CDR1 is GTSNPN and CDR2 SVGIG (reference sequence). Trimming took off 2 bases at V and 12 bases at J, with 20 bases between the two ends. CDR3 length: 14 amino acids. CDR3 in amino acids: CAWSPPPSEDRQFF. DNA for the CDR3: TGTGCCTGGAGTCCACCCCCCTCTGAGGATAGGCAGTTCTTC.

The chain carries TRBV4-2 and TRBJ1-5; the match to TRBD1 covers 8 bases. V was pared by 1 base and J by 10 bases, with 18 bases of the junction left unmatched. CDR3 length: 18 amino acids. Looked up from germline, CDR1 is LGHNA and CDR2 is YNFKEQ. The CDR3 nucleotides read TGTGCCAGCAGCCAAGGGGCTACCACAGGGGGGAGCCAGTATCCCCAGCATTTT. It yields the protein CASSQGATTGGSQYPQHF.

The chain combines TRBV5-1 with TRBJ2-1; TRBD1 aligns across 9 bases. Trimming cost V 4 bases and J 2 bases; bases outside gene matches: 13. The CDR3 runs to 18 residues. Germline V lookup: CDR1 SGHRS, CDR2 YFSETQ. The CDR3 region is CASSDGTGKILPYNEQFF. The CDR3 bases are TGCGCCAGCAGCGACGGGACAGGGAAGATTTTGCCCTACAATGAGCAGTTCTTC.

This chain joins TRBV6-1 and TRBJ1-4; 8 bases agree with TRBD1. Germline loops: CDR1 MNHNS, CDR2 SASEGT. CDR3 length: 14 amino acids. V was clipped by 6 bases and J by 4 bases; unmatched bases: 4. CDR3 sequence reads: CASRGTGFNEKLFF. CDR3 coding DNA: TGTGCCAGCAGGGGGACAGGATTTAATGAAAAACTGTTTTTT.

The chain is built from TRBV7-8 and TRBJ2-2; D possibly uses TRBD1 or TRBD2 (5 bases each). Germline V gene lookup returns CDR1 SGHVS and CDR2 FQNEAQ. The length of the CDR3 is 15 residues. Trimming left V 2 bases short and J 6 bases short, with 13 bases between. The CDR3 is CASSLSGMGAGELFF. CDR3 DNA sequence: TGTGCCAGCAGCTTAAGTGGTATGGGGGCCGGGGAGCTGTTTTTT.

This clone was detected once. The chain carries TRBV2 and TRBJ2-4; D unresolved. The V gene lost 2 bases and the J gene lost 0 bases, with 2 bases spanning the gap. Germline loops: CDR1 SNHLY, CDR2 FYNNEI. The CDR3 consists of 13 residues. The CDR3: CASSELAKNIQYF. In DNA, the CDR3 is TGTGCCAGCAGTGAACTAGCCAAAAACATTCAGTACTTC.

The V and J genes are TRBV19 and TRBJ1-4; 12 bases map to TRBD1. The CDR3 has 16 residues. CDR1 and CDR2 from the germline V gene are LNHDA and SQIVND (reference sequence). V lost 3 bases and J lost 8; bases outside the gene matches: 7. The CDR3, as DNA: TGTGCCAGTAGTATTACTCCGGGACAGGGGGCGGAAAAACTGTTTTTT. Residues: CASSITPGQGAEKLFF.

The chain recombines TRBV10-1 with TRBJ2-1; 9 positions agree with TRBD2. There are 13 residues in the CDR3. Germline V gene lookup returns CDR1 WNHNN and CDR2 SYGVQD (reference sequence). Germline trimming cut 5 bases from V and 7 bases from J; bases unmatched to any gene: 3. CDR3 DNA: TGCGCCAGCAGTCTTAGCGGGAGTAATGAGCAGTTCTTC. Translated: CASSLSGSNEQFF.

This sequence joins TRBV7-8 and TRBJ1-1, with TRBD1 as a possible D gene (5 bases). Trimming cost V 2 bases and J 4 bases, with 14 bases left between them. The CDR3 contains 15 residues. From germline, CDR1 is SGHVS and CDR2 FQNEAQ. This chain's CDR3 is CASSLLSGFGTEAFF. DNA of the CDR3: TGTGCCAGCAGCTTATTGTCAGGGTTCGGCACTGAAGCTTTCTTT.

The chain joins TRBV4-1 to TRBJ1-4; 10 bases align to TRBD1. Germline V gives CDR1 MGHRA, CDR2 YSYEKL. V lost 2 bases and J lost 6; bases outside the gene matches: 3. This CDR3 is 15 amino acids long. This chain's CDR3 is CASSQTGTGDEKLFF. DNA of the CDR3: TGCGCCAGCAGCCAAACCGGGACAGGGGATGAAAAACTGTTTTTT.

This clone was observed a single time. CDR3 DNA sequence: TGTGCCAGCCAAGGAGAGGGCCAAGATACGCAGTATTTT. Its translation is CASQGEGQDTQYF. The rearrangement uses TRBV2 and TRBJ2-3; perhaps TRBD2 as D (5 bases). Germline CDR1 SNHLY, CDR2 FYNNEI. Trimming left V 8 bases short and J 5 bases short, with 14 bases between. The CDR3 runs to 13 residues.